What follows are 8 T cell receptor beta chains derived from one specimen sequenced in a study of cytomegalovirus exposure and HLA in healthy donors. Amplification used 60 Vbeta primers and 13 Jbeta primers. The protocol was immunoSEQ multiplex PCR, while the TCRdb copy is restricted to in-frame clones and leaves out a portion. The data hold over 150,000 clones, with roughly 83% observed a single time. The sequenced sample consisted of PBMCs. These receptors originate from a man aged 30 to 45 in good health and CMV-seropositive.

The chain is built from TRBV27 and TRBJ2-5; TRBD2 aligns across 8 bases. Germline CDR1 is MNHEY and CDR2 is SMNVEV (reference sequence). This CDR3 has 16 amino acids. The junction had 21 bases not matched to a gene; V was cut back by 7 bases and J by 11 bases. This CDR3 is CASTHLAGISAWEQYF. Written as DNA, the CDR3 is TGTGCCAGCACTCACTTAGCGGGGATCTCAGCGTGGGAGCAGTACTTC.

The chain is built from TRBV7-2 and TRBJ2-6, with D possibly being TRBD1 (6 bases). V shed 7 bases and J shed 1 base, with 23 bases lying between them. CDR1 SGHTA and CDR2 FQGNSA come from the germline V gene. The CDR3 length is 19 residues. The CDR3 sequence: CASTPCRDIPGSGANVLTF. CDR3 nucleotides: TGTGCCAGCACCCCCTGTAGGGACATCCCTGGTTCTGGGGCCAACGTCCTGACTTTC.

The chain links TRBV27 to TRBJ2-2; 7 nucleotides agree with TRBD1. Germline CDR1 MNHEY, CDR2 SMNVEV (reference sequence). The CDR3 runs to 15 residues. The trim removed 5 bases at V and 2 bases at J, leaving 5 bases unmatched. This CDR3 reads CASSPGQINTGELFF. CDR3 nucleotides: TGTGCCAGCAGTCCGGGACAGATAAACACCGGGGAGCTGTTTTTT.

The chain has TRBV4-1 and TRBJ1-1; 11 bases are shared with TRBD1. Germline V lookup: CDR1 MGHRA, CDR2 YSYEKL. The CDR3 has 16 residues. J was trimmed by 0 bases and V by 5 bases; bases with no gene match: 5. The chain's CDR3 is CASSNRDRGMNTEAFF. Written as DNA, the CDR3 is TGCGCCAGCAGCAACCGGGACAGGGGGATGAACACTGAAGCTTTCTTT.

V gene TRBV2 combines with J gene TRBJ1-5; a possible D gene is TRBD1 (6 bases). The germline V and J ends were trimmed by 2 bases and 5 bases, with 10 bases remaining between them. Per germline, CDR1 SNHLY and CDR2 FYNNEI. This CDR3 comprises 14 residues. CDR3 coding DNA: TGTGCCAGCAGTGAACGCAGGGGCCATCAGCCCCAGCATTTT. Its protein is CASSERRGHQPQHF.

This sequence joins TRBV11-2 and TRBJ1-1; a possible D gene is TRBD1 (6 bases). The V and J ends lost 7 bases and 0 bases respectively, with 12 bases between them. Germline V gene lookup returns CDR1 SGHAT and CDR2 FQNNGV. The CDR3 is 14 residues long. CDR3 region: CASTPGHLNTEAFF. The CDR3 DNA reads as TGTGCCAGCACCCCGGGACATCTGAACACTGAAGCTTTCTTT. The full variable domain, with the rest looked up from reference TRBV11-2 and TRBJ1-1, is EAGVAQSPRYKIIEKRQSVAFWCNPISGHATLYWYQQILGQGPKLLIQFQNNGVVDDSQLPKDRFSAERLKGVDSTLKIQPAKLEDSAVYLCASTPGHLNTEAFFGQGTRLTVV.

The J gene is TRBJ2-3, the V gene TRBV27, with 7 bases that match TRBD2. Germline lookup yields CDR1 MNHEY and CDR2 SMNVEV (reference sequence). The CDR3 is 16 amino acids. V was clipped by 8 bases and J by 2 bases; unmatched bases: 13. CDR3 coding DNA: TGTGCCAGCTGCCCTACTAGCGAGGTCATCACAGATACGCAGTATTTT. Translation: CASCPTSEVITDTQYF.

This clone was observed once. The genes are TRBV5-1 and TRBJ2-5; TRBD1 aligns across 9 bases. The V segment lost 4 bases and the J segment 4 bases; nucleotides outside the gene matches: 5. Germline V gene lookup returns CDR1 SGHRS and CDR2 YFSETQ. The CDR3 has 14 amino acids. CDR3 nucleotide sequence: TGCGCCAGCAGCGGACAGGGGATGAGAGAGACCCAGTACTTC. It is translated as CASSGQGMRETQYF.